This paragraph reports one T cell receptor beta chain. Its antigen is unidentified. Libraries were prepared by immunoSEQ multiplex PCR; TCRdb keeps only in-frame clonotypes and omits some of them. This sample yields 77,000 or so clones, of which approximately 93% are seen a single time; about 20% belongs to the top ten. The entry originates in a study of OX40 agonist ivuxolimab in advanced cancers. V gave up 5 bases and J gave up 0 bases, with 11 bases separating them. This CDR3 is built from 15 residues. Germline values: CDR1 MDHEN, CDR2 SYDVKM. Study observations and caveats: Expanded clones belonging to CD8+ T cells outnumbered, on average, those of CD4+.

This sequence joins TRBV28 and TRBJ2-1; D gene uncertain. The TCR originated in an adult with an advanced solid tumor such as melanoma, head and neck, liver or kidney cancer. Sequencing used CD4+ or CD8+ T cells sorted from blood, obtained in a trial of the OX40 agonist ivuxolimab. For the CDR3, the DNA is TGTGCCAGCAGTCCCATTGGCAGCTCCTACAATGAGCAGTTCTTC. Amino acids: CASSPIGSSYNEQFF.